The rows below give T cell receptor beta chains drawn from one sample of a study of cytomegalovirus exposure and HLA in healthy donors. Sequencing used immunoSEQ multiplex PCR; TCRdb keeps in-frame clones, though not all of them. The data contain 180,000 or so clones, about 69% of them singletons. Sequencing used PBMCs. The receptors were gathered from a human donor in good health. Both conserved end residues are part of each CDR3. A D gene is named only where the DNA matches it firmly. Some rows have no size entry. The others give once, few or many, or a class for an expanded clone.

DNA: TGTGCCAGCTCACCACCTCGGTCCGGTGAGGCTGAAGCTTTCTTT
CDR3: CASSPPRSGEAEAFF
D: NA
length: 15
size: NA
V: TRBV18
J: TRBJ1-1

DNA: TGTGCCAGCAGCTTATTTAGTGCTGACGGGGAGCTGTTTTTT
CDR3: CASSLFSADGELFF
D: NA
length: 14
size: NA
V: TRBV11-3
J: TRBJ2-2

DNA: TGTGCCAGCAGTTATGGGGCCTATGGCTACACCTTC
CDR3: CASSYGAYGYTF
D: NA
length: 12
size: NA
V: TRBV6-5
J: TRBJ1-2

DNA: TGTGCCAGCAGCCCTAGGGGTCGGGCCTACGAGCAGTACTTC
CDR3: CASSPRGRAYEQYF
D: NA
length: 14
size: once
V: TRBV9
J: TRBJ2-7

DNA: TGTGCCAGCAGCTTAGGAGGAGCGGGACCCCCCGGGACTAACTATGGCTACACCTTC
CDR3: CASSLGGAGPPGTNYGYTF
D: NA
length: 19
size: NA
V: TRBV7-9
J: TRBJ1-2

DNA: TGTGCCAGCTCACCCGGGAGCAATCAGCCCCAGCATTTT
CDR3: CASSPGSNQPQHF
D: NA
length: 13
size: NA
V: TRBV18
J: TRBJ1-5

DNA: TGTGCCAGCGACGGCCGGGGTTCCTATGGCTACACCTTC
CDR3: CASDGRGSYGYTF
D: NA
length: 13
size: NA
V: TRBV7-9
J: TRBJ1-2

DNA: TGTGCCAGCAGCCTCTTGCCCGGGGACACCCAGGGAGGCTACACCTTC
CDR3: CASSLLPGDTQGGYTF
D: NA
length: 16
size: NA
V: TRBV9
J: TRBJ1-2

DNA: TGTGCCAGCAGCCCGGGGAGGTCGGAAGAGACCCAGTACTTC
CDR3: CASSPGRSEETQYF
D: NA
length: 14
size: once
V: TRBV7-9
J: TRBJ2-5

DNA: TGCGCCAGCAGCCAAGATTTGACAGGGATGTACGAGCAGTACTTC
CDR3: CASSQDLTGMYEQYF
D: TRBD1
length: 15
size: NA
V: TRBV4-3
J: TRBJ2-7

DNA: TGTGCCAGCAGCGCCAGGACTAGCGGGGGGACAAACAATGAGCAGTTCTTC
CDR3: CASSARTSGGTNNEQFF
D: TRBD2
length: 17
size: once
V: TRBV9
J: TRBJ2-1

DNA: TGTGCCAGCAGCTCCCCCACCATGGACACCGGTGGGGGCTACACCTTC
CDR3: CASSSPTMDTGGGYTF
D: NA
length: 16
size: NA
V: TRBV9
J: TRBJ1-2

DNA: TGTGCAAGTCGCTTAGGTGGGGGGGCGAACACCGGGGAGCTGTTTTTT
CDR3: CASRLGGGANTGELFF
D: NA
length: 16
size: NA
V: TRBV12-2
J: TRBJ2-2

DNA: TGTGCCAGCAGCGTGCGACAGGGCGGCCTATCCGAGCAGTACTTC
CDR3: CASSVRQGGLSEQYF
D: TRBD1
length: 15
size: NA
V: TRBV9
J: TRBJ2-7

DNA: TGTGCCAGCAGCCCAGTGGGACTTTACGGGGATCGGGAGACCCAGTACTTC
CDR3: CASSPVGLYGDRETQYF
D: NA
length: 17
size: NA
V: TRBV7-9
J: TRBJ2-5

DNA: TGTGCCAGCTCCCCCGAGGGAGTGGAGACCCAGTACTTC
CDR3: CASSPEGVETQYF
D: NA
length: 13
size: NA
V: TRBV18
J: TRBJ2-5

DNA: TGTGCCAGCAGCTCGACAGGGGCCTATGGCTACACCTTC
CDR3: CASSSTGAYGYTF
D: TRBD1
length: 13
size: NA
V: TRBV7-6
J: TRBJ1-2

DNA: TGTGCCAGCAGGGTACAGGGGGCGGGCGGCTACACCTTC
CDR3: CASRVQGAGGYTF
D: TRBD1
length: 13
size: NA
V: TRBV5-4
J: TRBJ1-2

DNA: TGCGCCAGCAGCATGGGACAGGGAACCACAGATACGCAGTATTTT
CDR3: CASSMGQGTTDTQYF
D: TRBD1
length: 15
size: NA
V: TRBV5-1
J: TRBJ2-3

DNA: TGCGCCAGCAGCTTGGTAACAGGGAGCTCCTACGAGCAGTACTTC
CDR3: CASSLVTGSSYEQYF
D: NA
length: 15
size: few
V: TRBV5-1
J: TRBJ2-7